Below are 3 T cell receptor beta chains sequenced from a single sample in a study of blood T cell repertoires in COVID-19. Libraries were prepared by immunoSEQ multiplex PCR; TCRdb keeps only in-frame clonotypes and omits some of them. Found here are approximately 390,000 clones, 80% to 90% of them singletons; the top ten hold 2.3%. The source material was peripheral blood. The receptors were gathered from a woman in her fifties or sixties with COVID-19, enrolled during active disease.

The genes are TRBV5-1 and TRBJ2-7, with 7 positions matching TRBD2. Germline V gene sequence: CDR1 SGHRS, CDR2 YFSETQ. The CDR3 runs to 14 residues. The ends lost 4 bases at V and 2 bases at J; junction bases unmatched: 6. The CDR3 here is CASSAASGTYEQYF. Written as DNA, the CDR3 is TGCGCCAGCAGCGCCGCTAGCGGAACCTACGAGCAGTACTTC.

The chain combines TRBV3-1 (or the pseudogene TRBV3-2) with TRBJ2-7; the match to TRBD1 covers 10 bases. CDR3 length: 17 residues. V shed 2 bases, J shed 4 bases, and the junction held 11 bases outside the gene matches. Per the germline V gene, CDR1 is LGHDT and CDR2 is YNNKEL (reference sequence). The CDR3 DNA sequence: TGTGCCAGCAGCCAATACCCATTCCGGGACAGGGGATACGAGCAGTACTTC. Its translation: CASSQYPFRDRGYEQYF.

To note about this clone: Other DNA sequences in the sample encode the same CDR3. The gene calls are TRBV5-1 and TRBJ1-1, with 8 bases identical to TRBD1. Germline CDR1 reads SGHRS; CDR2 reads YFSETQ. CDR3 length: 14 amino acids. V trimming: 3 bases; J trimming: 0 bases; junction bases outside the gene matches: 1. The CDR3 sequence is CASSSTGVNTEAFF. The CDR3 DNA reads TGCGCCAGCAGCTCGACAGGGGTGAACACTGAAGCTTTCTTT.